This TCR beta chain was sequenced for a study of blood T cell repertoires in COVID-19. Turning to the study itself: The United States, Italy and Spain provided the acute and convalescent COVID-19 samples. Sources were T cells, B-cell-depleted T cells, or PBMCs; the material itself was cDNA or gDNA.

Per the authors' pipeline: The assay estimated nucleated cells by amplifying reference gene primers. Measured with immunoSEQ multiplex PCR; TCRdb has only the in-frame clones, and not every one. That table furnishes V, J and clone size, whereas the DNA furnished D and trimming. The sample holds roughly 200,000 clones; nearly 90% are singletons and the top ten take 2% to 2.5%. Germline V lookup: CDR1 MNHEY, CDR2 SMNVEV (reference sequence). Trimming took 6 bases from V and 0 from J, leaving 9 bases between them. This CDR3 has 15 residues. Self-reported history from a screening survey and questionnaire set each donor's cohort.

The clonotype comes from a woman between 35 and 50 years old with acute COVID-19. V is TRBV27 and J is TRBJ2-6; D is perhaps TRBD1 (6 bases). Sequenced input: PBMCs or T cells enriched from blood (not recorded which). CDR3 protein: CASRRTVSGANVLTF. DNA for the CDR3: TGTGCCAGCAGACGGACAGTCTCTGGGGCCAACGTCCTGACTTTC.